These 4 T cell receptor beta chains were sequenced from one sample in a study of vaccination effects on CD4 cells after COVID-19. Sequencing in the ViraFEST assay came after antigen-specific CD4+ T cells had been expanded with viral peptide pools, which were used to stimulate PBMC. Having been cultured for about 10 days, the cells underwent CD4+ T cell isolation. Each participant received a vaccine that was either BNT162b2 or mRNA-1273, given as two doses. TCRdb's table, derived via immunoSEQ multiplex PCR, lists solely in-frame clones and lacks some. The data show roughly 30,000 clones, about 69% seen once. No antigens are known for them. This material consisted of CD4+ T cells from PBMCs cultured with HCoV-NL63 spike peptides, taken after COVID-19 vaccination. The receptors stem from a human donor who received a COVID-19 vaccine.

The chain couples TRBV6-5 to TRBJ1-1; D might be TRBD1 (6 bases). The CDR3 sequence is 14 residues long. V was shortened by 4 bases and J by 2 bases, with 11 bases between the two germline ends. CDR1 is MNHEY and CDR2 is SVGAGI in the germline V gene. The CDR3 region has the DNA TGTGCCAGCAGTTTCACAGGGAGAAACACTGAAGCTTTCTTT. It is translated as CASSFTGRNTEAFF.

The sample holds a few counts of this clone. The same CDR3 also results from other DNA sequences found in this sample. The chain couples TRBV6-4 to TRBJ2-3; TRBD2 matches at 10 bases. The trim removed 2 bases at V and 4 bases at J, leaving 6 bases unmatched. Germline V gives CDR1 MRHNA, CDR2 SNTAGT. The CDR3 has 16 amino acids. In DNA form, the CDR3 reads TGTGCCAGCAGTGACGGAGCGGGGGGGCCATCAGATACGCAGTATTTT. Amino acids: CASSDGAGGPSDTQYF.

This chain links TRBV19 with TRBJ1-6; D remains unclear. V was cut by 8 bases and J by 0 bases, with 5 bases left in between. Germline CDR1 is LNHDA and CDR2 is SQIVND (reference sequence). This CDR3 has 13 residues. CDR3 amino acids: CASRLSYNSPLHF. The CDR3 DNA reads TGTGCCAGTCGCCTCTCCTATAATTCACCCCTCCACTTT.

This clone has just a few counts. The chain has TRBV7-6 and TRBJ1-2; 8 nucleotides agree with TRBD1. Germline CDR1 and CDR2: SGHVS and FNYEAQ. V trimming: 5 bases; J trimming: 4 bases; junction bases outside the gene matches: 9. The CDR3 consists of 15 residues. In nucleotides, the CDR3 is TGTGCCAGCAGCGAAGGACAGGGCGATATCTATGGCTACACCTTC. Translating it yields CASSEGQGDIYGYTF. Variable domain in full (rest from reference TRBV7-6 and TRBJ1-2): GAGVSQSPRYKVTKRGQDVALRCDPISGHVSLYWYRQALGQGPEFLTYFNYEAQQDKSGLPNDRFSAERPEGSISTLTIQRTEQRDSAMYRCASSEGQGDIYGYTFGSGTRLTVV.